Listed below are T cell receptor beta chains from one sample, sequenced in a study of Ad26.COV2.S vaccination and SARS-CoV-2 variants. TCRdb keeps only in-frame clones here, not all; method: immunoSEQ multiplex PCR. Of 350,000 to 400,000 clones detected, 80% to 90% appear once; the ten largest clones hold roughly 3.5%. Sequencing was performed on peripheral blood, taken in a trial of Ad26.COV2.S vaccine versus placebo. All receptors come from a person between 18 and 65 years old who received the Ad26.COV2.S COVID-19 vaccine or a placebo. Each CDR3 is given with its conserved first and last residue. The D gene is left open where the match is weak. Clone sizes are given selectively: once, few, many, or a class where the clone is expanded.

TRBJ1-2 | - | - | TRBV5-4 | TGTGCCAGCAGCTTGGGAGGGTATGGCTACACCTTC | CASSLGGYGYTF
TRBJ1-1 | - | - | TRBV7-6 | TGTGCCAGCATCCCGGAAGGGGGTACTGAAGCTTTCTTT | CASIPEGGTEAFF
TRBJ1-2 | - | TRBD1 | TRBV18 | TGTGCCAGCTCACCTGGGACAGATTATGGCTACACCTTC | CASSPGTDYGYTF
TRBJ1-1 | - | - | TRBV4-1 | TGCGCCAGCAGCCAGCCGGGACCCTTAGCTTTCTTT | CASSQPGPLAFF
TRBJ1-6 | - | TRBD1 | TRBV5-1 | TGCGCCAGCAGCTTGGAGGGGGCGCGTAATTCACCCCTCCACTTT | CASSLEGARNSPLHF
TRBJ1-4 | - | - | TRBV15 | TGTGCCACCAGCAGATCTTCCGGGGCGGATGAAAAACTGTTTTTT | CATSRSSGADEKLFF
TRBJ1-2 | - | TRBD1 | TRBV4-1 | TGCGCCAGCAGCCAAGGGGACAGGGGGACTAACTATGGCTACACCTTC | CASSQGDRGTNYGYTF
TRBJ1-4 | once | TRBD1 | TRBV3-1/TRBV3-2 | TGTGCCAGCAGCCAAGGAGGGGGCGCGGGGGAAAAACTGTTTTTT | CASSQGGGAGEKLFF
TRBJ2-5 | once | - | TRBV24-1 | TGTGCCACCACCGACAGGCAAGAGACCCAGTACTTC | CATTDRQETQYF
TRBJ1-4 | - | TRBD1 | TRBV7-8 | TGTGCCAGCACCCCCGACAGGGTGACCGCAACTAATGAAAAACTGTTTTTT | CASTPDRVTATNEKLFF
TRBJ2-1 | - | - | TRBV2 | TGTGCCAGCCGCCGACTAGAGTACTACAATGAGCAGTTCTTC | CASRRLEYYNEQFF
TRBJ1-1 | - | - | TRBV28 | TGTGCCAGCAGTCCGCGGGCGCGGGGGGCCACTGAAGCTTTCTTT | CASSPRARGATEAFF
TRBJ1-2 | many | - | TRBV2 | TGTGCCAGCAGCGTGGGGATCTATGGCTACACCTTC | CASSVGIYGYTF
TRBJ1-4 | - | - | TRBV5-5 | TGTGCCAGCAGCAGCCCAGGGGAACCCGGGCGTGGAAAACTGTTTTTT | CASSSPGEPGRGKLFF
TRBJ1-1 | - | - | TRBV18 | TGTGCCAGCTCACCACCGGCAGGGAACACTGAAGCTTTCTTT | CASSPPAGNTEAFF
TRBJ1-5 | - | - | TRBV6-5 | TGTGCCAGTTCTCCCGGGACCGATAGCAATCAGCCCCAGCATTTT | CASSPGTDSNQPQHF
TRBJ1-5 | once | - | TRBV28 | TGTGCCAGCAGTTTAGGGTGGGGGGTAGACCAGCCCCAGCATTTT | CASSLGWGVDQPQHF
TRBJ1-1 | few | - | TRBV19 | TGTGCCAGTAGTCTCCAGCGCGGGAGGCTGAACACTGAAGCTTTCTTT | CASSLQRGRLNTEAFF
TRBJ2-3 | - | - | TRBV5-1 | TGCGCCAGCAGCTTGGCCCGTGCAGATACGCAGTATTTT | CASSLARADTQYF
TRBJ1-6 | - | TRBD1 | TRBV10-3 | TGTGCCATCAGTCCTGGACAGGGGGACTATAATTCACCCCTCCACTTT | CAISPGQGDYNSPLHF
TRBJ1-1 | - | - | TRBV19 | TGTGCCAGTAGTATTCGTATAGGAGGTATTGGGGGTGAAGCTTTCTTT | CASSIRIGGIGGEAFF
TRBJ1-6 | - | TRBD1 | TRBV27 | TGTGCCAGCAGTTTTTTGGACAGGGGCCTTTCACCCCTCCACTTT | CASSFLDRGLSPLHF
TRBJ1-1 | - | - | TRBV11-2 | TGTGCCAGCAGCTTCTCTGGGGCAGACACTGAAGCTTTCTTT | CASSFSGADTEAFF
TRBJ2-4 | - | TRBD2 | TRBV6-4 | TGTGCCAGCAGTTCGGCAACTAGCGGGGGGCCGGGCCCCTCCAAAAACATTCAGTACTTC | CASSSATSGGPGPSKNIQYF
TRBJ1-1 | - | - | TRBV6-1 | TGTGCCAGCAGTGAGGGGACCCCCATTGAAGCTTTCTTT | CASSEGTPIEAFF
TRBJ2-5 | - | - | TRBV19 | TGTGCCAGTAGTAACACTTACCAAGAGACCCAGTACTTC | CASSNTYQETQYF
TRBJ2-3 | - | - | TRBV5-4 | TGTGCCAGCAGCTTGGGACGTGGGGGGTCCACAGATACGCAGTATTTT | CASSLGRGGSTDTQYF
TRBJ1-2 | - | - | TRBV9 | TGTGCCAGCAGCCAAGGGACTGATGGCTACACCTTC | CASSQGTDGYTF
TRBJ1-5 | - | - | TRBV5-5 | TGTGCCAGCAGCTTGTTCCCGGGGGAGGATCAGCCCCAGCATTTT | CASSLFPGEDQPQHF
TRBJ1-1 | - | - | TRBV6-4 | TGTGCCAGCAGTGACTCCCCAGGGGCGGACACTGAAGCTTTCTTT | CASSDSPGADTEAFF
TRBJ1-1 | - | - | TRBV6-2/TRBV6-3 | TGTGCCAGCAGTTACCGGCAGAACACTGAAGCTTTCTTT | CASSYRQNTEAFF
TRBJ1-1 | - | - | TRBV10-1 | TGCGCCAGCAGTGAGTCGCCAGCGAACACTGAAGCTTTCTTT | CASSESPANTEAFF
TRBJ2-3 | - | - | TRBV6-5 | TGTGCCAGCAGTTCTCAGGGTGGGAGGCAGTATTTT | CASSSQGGRQYF
TRBJ1-6 | - | TRBD1 | TRBV18 | TGTGCCAGCTCACCAACGGGACAGGGGGTCTACTCACCCCTCCACTTT | CASSPTGQGVYSPLHF
TRBJ1-4 | - | - | TRBV4-1 | TGCGCCAGCAGCCAAGATGGGTCAGTTGAAAAACTGTTTTTT | CASSQDGSVEKLFF
TRBJ2-7 | - | - | TRBV10-3 | TGTGCCATCAGTGAGGGGTTCGACGAGCAGTACTTC | CAISEGFDEQYF
TRBJ1-5 | - | - | TRBV6-6 | TGTGCCAGCACCCTAGGCGGGCGCGGTCAGCCCCAGCATTTT | CASTLGGRGQPQHF
TRBJ1-1 | once | TRBD1 | TRBV7-2 | TGTGCCAGCAGCCTACTGGACAGGGGGAACACTGAAGCTTTCTTT | CASSLLDRGNTEAFF
TRBJ1-5 | - | - | TRBV12-3/TRBV12-4 | TGTGCCAGTCAGGGGTCGGGGAATCAGCCCCAGCATTTT | CASQGSGNQPQHF
TRBJ1-2 | - | TRBD1 | TRBV6-5 | TGTGCCAGCAGACAGGGGCGCGGCTATGGCTACACCTTC | CASRQGRGYGYTF
TRBJ2-2 | - | - | TRBV12-3/TRBV12-4 | TGTGCCAGCAGTTTTATCGGGGAGCTGTTTTTT | CASSFIGELFF
TRBJ1-2 | - | - | TRBV5-4 | TGTGCCAGCAGCTTGGCATACAGGCGCATTCGGATCTATGGCTACACCTTC | CASSLAYRRIRIYGYTF
TRBJ2-6 | - | - | TRBV15 | TGTGCCACCAGCAGAGATTTTTCTGGGGCCAACGTCCTGACTTTC | CATSRDFSGANVLTF
TRBJ1-6 | - | - | TRBV2 | TGTGCCAGCAGTGAAGAAACGCCGGATAATTCACCCCTCCACTTT | CASSEETPDNSPLHF
TRBJ1-1 | - | TRBD1 | TRBV4-2 | TGTGCCAGCAGCCAAGAGAAGGGGGCGAACACTGAAGCTTTCTTT | CASSQEKGANTEAFF
TRBJ2-2 | once | - | TRBV11-3 | TGTGCCAGCAGCAGTACGAACACCGGGGAGCTGTTTTTT | CASSSTNTGELFF
TRBJ2-7 | - | - | TRBV7-6 | TGTGCCAGCAGCTTAGGGGGACTCAGTACCTACGAGCAGTACTTC | CASSLGGLSTYEQYF
TRBJ2-1 | - | - | TRBV6-5 | TGTGCCAGCAGTTACGATCAATACAATGAGCAGTTCTTC | CASSYDQYNEQFF
TRBJ1-2 | - | - | TRBV19 | TGTGCCAGTAGTAGGCAGGGAGTTGGCTATGGCTACACCTTC | CASSRQGVGYGYTF
TRBJ2-7 | - | TRBD2 | TRBV2 | TGTGCCAGCAGTCGGGGACTAGCTGGAGGCTACGAGCAGTACTTC | CASSRGLAGGYEQYF
TRBJ1-3 | - | - | TRBV16 | TGTGCCAGCAGCCAATTTACAGACTCTGGAAACACCATATATTTT | CASSQFTDSGNTIYF
TRBJ1-3 | few | - | TRBV6-5 | TGTGCCAGCAGTTACGGACACCGCTCTGGAAACACCATATATTTT | CASSYGHRSGNTIYF
TRBJ1-6 | once | TRBD1 | TRBV5-4 | TGTGCCAGCAGCTTGGAAGGGACAGTCAATTCACCCCTCCACTTT | CASSLEGTVNSPLHF